The present T cell receptor beta chain was sequenced within a study of blood T cell repertoires in COVID-19. Study-wide background: Both acute and convalescent COVID-19 samples were obtained from the United States, Italy and Spain. The cDNA or gDNA used as material had been derived from T cells, B-cell-depleted T cells, or PBMCs.

This CDR3 has 15 amino acids. Germline CDR1 is SNHLY and CDR2 is FYNNEI. Unmatched junction bases numbered 8, after V lost 5 bases and J lost 2 bases. Study processing details: Estimated nucleated cell counts came from reference gene primer amplification. Method: immunoSEQ multiplex PCR; TCRdb's copy keeps in-frame clones and lacks some. That table supplies the V and J calls and clone size; D and trimming were determined from the DNA. The table has some 81,000 clones, 90% seen once. The chain uses TRBV2 and TRBJ1-1; 7 bases map to TRBD1. This TCR came from a woman in her forties or fifties in a cohort sampled during active COVID-19. Sequenced: peripheral blood. The CDR3 DNA follows: TGTGCCAGCAGTCCTTTCGGGACAGCTAACACTGAAGCTTTCTTT. Translation: CASSPFGTANTEAFF.